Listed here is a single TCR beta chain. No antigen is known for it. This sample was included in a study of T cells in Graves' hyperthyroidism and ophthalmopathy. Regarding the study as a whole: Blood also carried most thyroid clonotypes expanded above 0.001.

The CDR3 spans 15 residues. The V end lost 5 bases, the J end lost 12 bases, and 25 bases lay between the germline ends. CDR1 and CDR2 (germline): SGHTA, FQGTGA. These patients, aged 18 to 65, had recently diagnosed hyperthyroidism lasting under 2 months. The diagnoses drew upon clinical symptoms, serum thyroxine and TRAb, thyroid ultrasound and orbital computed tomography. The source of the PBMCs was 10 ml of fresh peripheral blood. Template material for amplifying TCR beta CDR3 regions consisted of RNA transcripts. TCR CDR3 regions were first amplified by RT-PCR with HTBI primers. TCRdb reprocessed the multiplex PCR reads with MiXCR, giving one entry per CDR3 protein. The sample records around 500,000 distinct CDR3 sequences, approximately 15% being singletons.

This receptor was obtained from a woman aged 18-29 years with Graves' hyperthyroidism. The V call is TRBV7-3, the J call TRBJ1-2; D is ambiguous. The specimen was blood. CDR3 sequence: CASSPTPSPAAGHTF. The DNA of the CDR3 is TGTGCCAGCAGCCCGACTCCGTCCCCGGCAGCGGGCCACACCTTC.